The entry below gives a single TCR beta chain sequence along with its context. The antigen is unknown. TCRdb re-derived calls from the RT-PCR reads in MiXCR, one entry per CDR3 protein. The sample includes 430,000 or so distinct CDR3 sequences, over 9.5% of them seen just once. The CDR3 runs 14 residues. After removal of 6 bases from V and 6 bases from J, the junction contained 7 bases not matched to a gene. This sample was included in a study of response to subunit inactivated influenza vaccine. Study-level points and caveats: Authors suggested each seasonal influenza vaccination recruits few new T cells.

The receptor's source is a man in his fifties who received an inactivated influenza vaccine. V and J are TRBV12-3 or TRBV12-4 and TRBJ1-4, with TRBD1 identical over 7 bases. The source was PBMCs from blood, collected roughly 47 days after vaccination. The CDR3 protein is CASRTTGRDEKLFF. CDR3 in DNA: TGTGCCAGCAGAACGACAGGGCGGGATGAAAAACTGTTTTTT.